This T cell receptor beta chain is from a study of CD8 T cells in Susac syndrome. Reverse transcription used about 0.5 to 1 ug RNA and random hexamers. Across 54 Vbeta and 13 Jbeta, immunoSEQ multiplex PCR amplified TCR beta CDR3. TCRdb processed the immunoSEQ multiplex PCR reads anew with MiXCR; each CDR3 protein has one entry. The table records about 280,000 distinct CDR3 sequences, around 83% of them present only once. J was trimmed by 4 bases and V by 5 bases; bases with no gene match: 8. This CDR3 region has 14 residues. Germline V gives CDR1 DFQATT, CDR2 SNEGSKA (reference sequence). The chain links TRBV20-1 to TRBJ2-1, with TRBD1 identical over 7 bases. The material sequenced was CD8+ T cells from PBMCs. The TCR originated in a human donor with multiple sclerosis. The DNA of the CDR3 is TGCAGTGCTGACGACAGGGCCCTATACAATGAGCAGTTCTTC. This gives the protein CSADDRALYNEQFF.